Shown below are 27 T cell receptor beta chains from a single sample sequenced in a study of cytomegalovirus exposure and HLA in healthy donors (dated by TCRdb to about 2017). The library was obtained by the immunoSEQ multiplex PCR assay. TCRdb retrieved this table from immuneACCESS and kept in-frame rearrangements only. Not all clones are present; in checked studies, unresolved V genes account for under half, and no reason is known for the remainder. Recorded for this sample are more than 200,000 clones; roughly 84% of them occurred a single time. The ten largest clones add up to 12% of the sample. The sequenced sample was PBMCs. The receptors were sampled from a man between 18 and 29 years old in good health and CMV-seropositive.

The chain couples TRBV5-4 to TRBJ2-7; D unclear. Between the trimmed V and J ends, which lost 0 bases and 8 bases, there was a span of 15 bases. In germline, CDR1 is SGHNT, CDR2 YYREEE (reference sequence). The CDR3 has 14 residues. CDR3 in DNA: TGTGCCAGCAGCTTGGCGGCCGACCCCGAGCAGCAGTACTTC. Amino acids: CASSLAADPEQQYF.

The chain recombines TRBV27 with TRBJ1-2, with TRBD1 as a possible D gene (6 bases). The CDR3 covers 14 residues. CDR1 MNHEY and CDR2 SMNVEV come from the germline V gene (reference sequence). Trimming cost V 3 bases and J 7 bases, with 15 bases left between them. The CDR3 coding sequence is TGTGCCAGCAGTTTCGTCGCAGGGGATGGTGGCTACACCTTC. Amino acids: CASSFVAGDGGYTF.

This sequence joins TRBV7-2 and TRBJ2-7; D not resolved. V lost 7 bases and J 3 bases, leaving 16 bases between the germline ends. The CDR3 spans 14 residues. Germline V gene lookup returns CDR1 SGHTA and CDR2 FQGNSA. The CDR3 DNA follows: TGTGCCAGCACCAAACGGGCAGTTAGCTACGAGCAGTACTTC. It translates to CASTKRAVSYEQYF.

The chain couples TRBV7-2 to TRBJ2-7; a possible D gene is TRBD2 (5 bases). Germline CDR1 SGHTA, CDR2 FQGNSA. Trimming left V 1 base short and J 1 base short, with 11 bases between. The CDR3 totals 15 residues. The CDR3 region has the DNA TGTGCCAGCAGCTTAGAGGGCGGAGGTTCCTACGAGCAGTACTTC. Translated: CASSLEGGGSYEQYF.

V gene TRBV5-1 combines with J gene TRBJ2-7; D unresolved. The CDR3 sequence is 15 residues long. Trimming removed 3 bases at V and 1 base at J, with 14 bases between. CDR1 SGHRS and CDR2 YFSETQ come from the germline V gene. For the CDR3, the DNA is TGCGCCAGCAGCTACCGAGTTGATACGTCCTACGAGCAGTACTTC. Protein sequence: CASSYRVDTSYEQYF.

The V gene is TRBV27, the J gene TRBJ2-1; D possibly matches TRBD1 or TRBD2 (5 bases each). The CDR3 has 14 residues. The ends were cut back, 5 bases at V and 5 bases at J, with 13 bases in the middle. Germline V CDR1 and CDR2: MNHEY, SMNVEV (reference sequence). The CDR3 nucleotides are TGTGCCAGCAGTGCCCAGGGAGACCACAATGAGCAGTTCTTC. As protein: CASSAQGDHNEQFF.

The chain joins TRBV25-1 to TRBJ2-7, with 8 bases fitting TRBD2. Losses at the gene ends were 5 bases for V and 6 bases for J; bases not matched to a gene: 9. The CDR3 is made up of 14 amino acids. The germline V gene encodes CDR1 MGHDK and CDR2 SYGVNS. CDR3 sequence (DNA): TGTGCCAGCAGTCTCCCGGGAGGGGCTACCGAGCAGTACTTC. Residues: CASSLPGGATEQYF.

This chain uses TRBV29-1 with TRBJ1-2; D is unclear. Germline lookup yields CDR1 SQVTM and CDR2 ANQGSEA. This CDR3 spans 12 amino acids. V was clipped by 4 bases and J by 10 bases, with 16 bases between them. The CDR3 loop is CSVVNSGAHYTF. The DNA of the CDR3 is TGCAGCGTTGTTAACTCGGGCGCCCACTACACCTTC.

The gene calls are TRBV2 and TRBJ2-2; D gene unclear. Trimming stripped 6 bases from V and 1 base from J, with 15 bases between. Germline assignment: CDR1 SNHLY and CDR2 FYNNEI. This CDR3 has 16 amino acids. The CDR3 bases are TGTGCCAGCAGAAAACGAGGCAGCAAGAACACCGGGGAGCTGTTTTTT. Its protein product is CASRKRGSKNTGELFF.

As DNA, the CDR3 is TGTGCCAGCAGCTCATCAAACGCCGAGCAGTACTTC. It encodes CASSSSNAEQYF. The chain couples TRBV7-9 to TRBJ2-7; D call uncertain. The CDR3 sequence is 12 residues long. CDR1 SEHNR and CDR2 FQNEAQ come from the germline V gene (reference sequence). Between the trimmed V and J ends, which lost 4 bases and 6 bases, there was a span of 10 bases. Filled out from reference TRBV7-9 and TRBJ2-7, the complete variable domain reads DTGVSQNPRHKITKRGQNVTFRCDPISEHNRLYWYRQTLGQGPEFLTYFQNEAQLEKSRLLSDRFSAERPKGSFSTLEIQRTEQGDSAMYLCASSSSNAEQYFGPGTRLTVT.

The chain is built from TRBV6-5 and TRBJ2-3, with TRBD1 identical over 8 bases. This CDR3 contains 15 residues. The germline V gene encodes CDR1 MNHEY and CDR2 SVGAGI. J gave up 1 base and V 2 bases, and 2 bases lay outside the gene matches. The CDR3 is CASSYLTGGTDTQYF. The CDR3 DNA follows: TGTGCCAGCAGTTACCTGACAGGGGGCACAGATACGCAGTATTTT.

The chain carries TRBV6-5 and TRBJ2-7; no reliable D call. The CDR3 spans 14 residues. Germline V lookup: CDR1 MNHEY, CDR2 SVGAGI. Deletions cut 6 bases from V and 0 bases from J, with 12 bases between. The CDR3 DNA sequence: TGTGCCAGCAGCCGCCCGGGCATCTCCTACGAGCAGTACTTC. This codes for CASSRPGISYEQYF.

This chain joins TRBV5-1 and TRBJ2-2; D is possibly TRBD2 (5 bases). The V gene's germline CDR1 is SGHRS and CDR2 YFSETQ. CDR3 size: 13 residues. V was clipped by 4 bases and J by 1 base, with 5 bases between them. The CDR3 sequence: CASSRGNTGELFF. The CDR3, as DNA: TGCGCCAGCAGCCGGGGGAACACCGGGGAGCTGTTTTTT.

CDR3 in DNA: TGCGCCAGCAGCCTTGGGACTAGCGGGGGCACAGATACGCAGTATTTT. It specifies CASSLGTSGGTDTQYF. The chain couples TRBV5-1 to TRBJ2-3, with 13 bases lining up with TRBD2. The V gene's germline CDR1 is SGHRS and CDR2 YFSETQ. The CDR3 sequence is 16 residues long. V lost 4 bases and J lost 1; bases outside the gene matches: 3.

The chain carries TRBV27 and TRBJ2-5, with a weak D call TRBD2 (6 bases). V lost 5 bases and J 3 bases, leaving 16 bases between the germline ends. Germline CDR1 reads MNHEY; CDR2 reads SMNVEV (reference sequence). The CDR3 is made up of 15 amino acids. CDR3 region: CASSTSPEAEETQYF. The DNA for the CDR3 is TGTGCCAGCAGTACTAGCCCGGAGGCAGAAGAGACCCAGTACTTC.

This chain joins TRBV5-1 and TRBJ2-1; D remains unclear. In germline, CDR1 is SGHRS, CDR2 YFSETQ. The CDR3 covers 16 residues. The V gene lost 0 bases and the J gene lost 2 bases, with 12 bases spanning the gap. For the CDR3, the DNA is TGCGCCAGCAGCTTGGACCCTCCAACGACCTACAATGAGCAGTTCTTC. It is translated as CASSLDPPTTYNEQFF.

V usage is TRBV7-9 and J usage is TRBJ2-7; the D gene is possibly TRBD2 (6 bases). Germline V gene data show CDR1 as SEHNR and CDR2 as FQNEAQ (reference sequence). Trimming pared 7 bases from V and 4 bases from J, leaving 14 bases between. This CDR3 contains 13 residues. The CDR3 DNA sequence: TGTGCCAGCAACACGGGGGACGTTTACGAGCAGTACTTC. It specifies CASNTGDVYEQYF.

The CDR3 sequence is CSVHLGGDEQYF. DNA of the CDR3: TGCAGCGTTCATCTAGGGGGCGACGAGCAGTACTTC. The V and J genes are TRBV29-1 and TRBJ2-7, with 7 positions matching TRBD1. This CDR3 spans 12 amino acids. Germline V CDR1 and CDR2: SQVTM, ANQGSEA. The V gene end was trimmed by 5 bases and the J gene end by 5 bases; junction bases not matched to a gene: 6.

This clone was counted once. This chain links TRBV6-6 with TRBJ2-1, with 7 bases that match TRBD2. Losses at the gene ends were 4 bases for V and 5 bases for J; bases not matched to a gene: 8. CDR1 and CDR2 (germline): MNHNY, SVGAGI (reference sequence). The CDR3 is 15 residues long. The CDR3 loop is CASSLGGSTNNEQFF. DNA of the CDR3: TGTGCCAGCAGTTTGGGCGGGAGCACCAACAATGAGCAGTTCTTC.

The chain recombines TRBV5-1 with TRBJ2-2; the match to TRBD1 covers 7 bases. J gave up 3 bases and V 0 bases, and 11 bases lay outside the gene matches. The length of the CDR3 is 18 residues. Germline values: CDR1 SGHRS, CDR2 YFSETQ. The CDR3, as DNA: TGCGCCAGCAGCTTGGAAACCCCCGGGACAGAGTACACCGGGGAGCTGTTTTTT. This gives the protein CASSLETPGTEYTGELFF.

Turning to this clone: The junction departs from germline at one end; a sequencing error may be responsible. The genes are TRBV6-5 and TRBJ1-1, with 10 bases that match TRBD1. Germline-derived CDR1 and CDR2 are MNHEY and SVGAGI. The CDR3 covers 13 residues. CDR3 protein: CASSYPGTGDRLF. CDR3 nucleotide sequence: TGTGCCAGCAGTTACCCAGGGACAGGGGATAGATTGTTT.

The V gene is TRBV5-4, the J gene TRBJ1-2; tentatively, D is TRBD1 (6 bases). The CDR3 is made up of 14 amino acids. V lost 2 bases to trimming and J lost 8 bases, with 16 bases between them. The germline V gene encodes CDR1 SGHNT and CDR2 YYREEE (reference sequence). This CDR3 reads CASSFAGHMAGYTF. CDR3 coding DNA: TGTGCCAGCAGCTTCGCGGGACACATGGCGGGCTACACCTTC.

The chain is built from TRBV27 and TRBJ2-7; TRBD1 is a possible D gene (6 bases). The CDR3 is made up of 15 amino acids. With 5 bases removed from V and 2 bases from J, the gap between germline ends came to 16 bases. Germline values: CDR1 MNHEY, CDR2 SMNVEV (reference sequence). The CDR3: CASSLDRPSTYEQYF. The CDR3 nucleotides are TGTGCCAGCAGTCTCGACAGGCCTTCGACCTACGAGCAGTACTTC.

The chain recombines TRBV7-9 with TRBJ1-5, with 11 bases aligning to TRBD1. The CDR3 is made up of 18 amino acids. Germline V gene sequence: CDR1 SEHNR, CDR2 FQNEAQ (reference sequence). J was trimmed by 4 bases and V by 4 bases; bases with no gene match: 12. In DNA form, the CDR3 reads TGTGCCAGCAGCTCCTCCCGGGACAGGGGGGCGAAGAATCAGCCCCAGCATTTT. It specifies CASSSSRDRGAKNQPQHF.

V and J are TRBV5-1 and TRBJ2-7; TRBD1 matches at 12 bases. Germline assignment: CDR1 SGHRS and CDR2 YFSETQ. The CDR3 extends over 15 amino acids. V shed 4 bases and J 0 bases; nucleotides not matched to a gene: 2. The CDR3 coding sequence is TGCGCCAGCAGCACGGGACAGGGGGCCTCCTACGAGCAGTACTTC. Amino acids: CASSTGQGASYEQYF.

This chain uses TRBV28 with TRBJ2-7; TRBD2 matches at 8 bases. The CDR3 has 11 amino acids. Germline V gives CDR1 MDHEN, CDR2 SYDVKM. The CDR3, as DNA: TGTATGAGCGGGAGTTCCTACGAGCAGTACTTC. Its translation: CMSGSSYEQYF.

The chain recombines TRBV6-1 with TRBJ2-7; D is unresolved. The CDR3 is 13 residues long. The V and J ends lost 1 base and 1 base respectively, with 5 bases between them. CDR1 is MNHNS and CDR2 is SASEGT in the germline V gene. CDR3 DNA: TGTGCCAGCAGTGAAGAATCTTCCTACGAGCAGTACTTC. It codes for CASSEESSYEQYF.